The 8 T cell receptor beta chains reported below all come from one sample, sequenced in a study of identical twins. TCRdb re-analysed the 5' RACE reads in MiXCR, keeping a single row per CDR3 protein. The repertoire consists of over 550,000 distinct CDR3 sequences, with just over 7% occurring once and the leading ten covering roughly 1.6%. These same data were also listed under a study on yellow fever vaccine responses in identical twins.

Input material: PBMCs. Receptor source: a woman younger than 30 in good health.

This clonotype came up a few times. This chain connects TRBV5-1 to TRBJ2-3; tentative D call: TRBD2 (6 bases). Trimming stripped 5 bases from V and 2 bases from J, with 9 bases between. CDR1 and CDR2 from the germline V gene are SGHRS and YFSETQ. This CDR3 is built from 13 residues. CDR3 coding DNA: TGCGCCAGCAGGAGGGAGGCCACAGATACGCAGTATTTT. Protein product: CASRREATDTQYF.

The CDR3 nucleotides are TGTGCCAGCAGTTGGAGAGGGCGGCAAAGCACAGATACGCAGTATTTT. Encoded protein: CASSWRGRQSTDTQYF. This chain connects TRBV7-9 to TRBJ2-3; maybe TRBD2 (5 bases). V was trimmed by 6 bases and J by 0 bases, leaving 16 bases between them. Germline loops: CDR1 SEHNR, CDR2 FQNEAQ (reference sequence). The CDR3 is 16 residues long.

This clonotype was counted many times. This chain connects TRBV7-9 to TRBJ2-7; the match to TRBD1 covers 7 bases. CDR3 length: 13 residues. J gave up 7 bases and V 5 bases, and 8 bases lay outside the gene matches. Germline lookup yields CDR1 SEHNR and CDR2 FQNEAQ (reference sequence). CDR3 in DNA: TGTGCCAGCAGCCCCGACAGGGAGAGGGAGCAGTACTTC. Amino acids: CASSPDREREQYF.

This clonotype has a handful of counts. DNA for the CDR3: TGTGCCAGCAGCCAGGGACTAGGTAAATATGAGCAGTTCTTC. This translates into CASSQGLGKYEQFF. V and J are TRBV4-2 and TRBJ2-1; 8 bases match TRBD2. Germline trimming cut 3 bases from V and 8 bases from J; bases unmatched to any gene: 6. The CDR3 totals 14 residues. Per germline, CDR1 LGHNA and CDR2 YNFKEQ.

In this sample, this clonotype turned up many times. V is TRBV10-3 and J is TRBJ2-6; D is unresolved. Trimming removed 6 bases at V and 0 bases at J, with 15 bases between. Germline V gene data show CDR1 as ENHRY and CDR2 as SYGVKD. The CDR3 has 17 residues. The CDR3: CAIRQLGSSSGANVLTF. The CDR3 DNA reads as TGTGCCATCAGGCAGTTAGGTTCGAGCTCTGGGGCCAACGTCCTGACTTTC.

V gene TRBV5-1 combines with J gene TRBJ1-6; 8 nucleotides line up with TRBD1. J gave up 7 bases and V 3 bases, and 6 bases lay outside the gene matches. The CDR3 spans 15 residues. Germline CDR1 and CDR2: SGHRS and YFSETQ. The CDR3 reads CASSSKTGENSPLHF. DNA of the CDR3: TGCGCCAGCAGCTCCAAGACAGGGGAGAATTCACCCCTCCACTTT.

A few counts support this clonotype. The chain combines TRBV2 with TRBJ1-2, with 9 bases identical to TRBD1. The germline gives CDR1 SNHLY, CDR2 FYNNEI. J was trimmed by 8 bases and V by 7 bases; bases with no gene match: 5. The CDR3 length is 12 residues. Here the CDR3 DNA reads TGTGCCAGCAACCGGGACAGGGAAGGCTACACCTTC. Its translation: CASNRDREGYTF.

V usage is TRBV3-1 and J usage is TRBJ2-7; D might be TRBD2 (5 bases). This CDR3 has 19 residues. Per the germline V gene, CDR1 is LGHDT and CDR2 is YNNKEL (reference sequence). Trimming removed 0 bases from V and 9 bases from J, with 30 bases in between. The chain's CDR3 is CASSQDIAGSSANIKRQYF. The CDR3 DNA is TGTGCCAGCAGCCAAGATATAGCTGGGAGCAGCGCTAATATAAAGCGGCAGTACTTC.